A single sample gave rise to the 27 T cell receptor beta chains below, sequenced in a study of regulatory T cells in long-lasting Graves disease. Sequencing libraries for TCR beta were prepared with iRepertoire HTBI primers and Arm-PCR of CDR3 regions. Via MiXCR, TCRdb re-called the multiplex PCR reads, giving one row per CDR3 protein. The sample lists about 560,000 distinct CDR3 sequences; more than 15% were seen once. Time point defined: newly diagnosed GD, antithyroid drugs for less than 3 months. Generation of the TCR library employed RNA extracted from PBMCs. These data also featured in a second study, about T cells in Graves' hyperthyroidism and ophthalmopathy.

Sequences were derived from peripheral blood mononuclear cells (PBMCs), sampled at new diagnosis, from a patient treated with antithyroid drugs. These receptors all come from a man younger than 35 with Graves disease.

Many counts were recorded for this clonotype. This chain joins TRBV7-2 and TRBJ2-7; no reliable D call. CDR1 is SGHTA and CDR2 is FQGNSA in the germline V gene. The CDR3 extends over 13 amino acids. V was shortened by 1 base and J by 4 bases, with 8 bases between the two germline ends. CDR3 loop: CASSLGRKYEQYF. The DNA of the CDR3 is TGTGCCAGCAGCTTAGGGCGGAAATACGAGCAGTACTTC.

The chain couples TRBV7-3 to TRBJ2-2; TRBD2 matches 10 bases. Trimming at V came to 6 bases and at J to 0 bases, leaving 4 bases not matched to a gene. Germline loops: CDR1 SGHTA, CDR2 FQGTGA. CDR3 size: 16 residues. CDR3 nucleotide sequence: TGTGCCAGCAGTCATACTAGCGGGGCGAACACCGGGGAGCTGTTTTTT. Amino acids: CASSHTSGANTGELFF.

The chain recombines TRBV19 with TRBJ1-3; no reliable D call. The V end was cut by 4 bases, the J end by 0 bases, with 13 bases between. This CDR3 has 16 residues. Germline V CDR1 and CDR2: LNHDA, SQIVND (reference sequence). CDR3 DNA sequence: TGTGCCAGTAGTACGACACGGGAAGACTCTGGAAACACCATATATTTT. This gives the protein CASSTTREDSGNTIYF.

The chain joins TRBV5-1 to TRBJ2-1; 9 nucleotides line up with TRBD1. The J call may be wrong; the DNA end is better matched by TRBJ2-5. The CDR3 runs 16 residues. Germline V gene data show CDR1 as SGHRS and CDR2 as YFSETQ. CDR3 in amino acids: CASSLGAGQGSETQYF. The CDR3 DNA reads TGCGCCAGCAGCTTGGGGGCGGGACAGGGTTCGGAGACCCAGTACTTC.

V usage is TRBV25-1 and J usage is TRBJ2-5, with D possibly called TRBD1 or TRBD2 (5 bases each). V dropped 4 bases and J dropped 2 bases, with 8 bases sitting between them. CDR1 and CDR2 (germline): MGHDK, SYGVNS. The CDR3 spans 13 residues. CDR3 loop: CASSAWGQETQYF. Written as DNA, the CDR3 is TGTGCCAGCAGTGCCTGGGGGCAAGAGACCCAGTACTTC.

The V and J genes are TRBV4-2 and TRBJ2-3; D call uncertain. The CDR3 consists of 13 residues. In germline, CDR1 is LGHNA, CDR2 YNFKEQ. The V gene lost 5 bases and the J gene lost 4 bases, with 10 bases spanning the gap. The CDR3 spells CASSSVPPDTQYF. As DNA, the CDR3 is TGTGCCAGCAGCTCGGTCCCCCCAGATACGCAGTATTTT.

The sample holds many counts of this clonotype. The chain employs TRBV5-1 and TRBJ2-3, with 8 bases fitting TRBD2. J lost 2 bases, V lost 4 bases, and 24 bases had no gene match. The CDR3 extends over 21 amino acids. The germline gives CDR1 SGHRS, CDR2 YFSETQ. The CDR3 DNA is TGCGCCAGCAGCCCGCCCAAGGGTTCGAGCGGGAGAAAGAGTAACACAGATACGCAGTATTTT. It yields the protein CASSPPKGSSGRKSNTDTQYF.

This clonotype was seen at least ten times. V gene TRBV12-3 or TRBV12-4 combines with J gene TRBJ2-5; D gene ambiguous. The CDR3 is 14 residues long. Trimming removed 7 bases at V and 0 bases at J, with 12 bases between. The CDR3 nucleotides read TGTGCCAGCATTAAAACAGCTTACCAAGAGACCCAGTACTTC. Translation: CASIKTAYQETQYF.

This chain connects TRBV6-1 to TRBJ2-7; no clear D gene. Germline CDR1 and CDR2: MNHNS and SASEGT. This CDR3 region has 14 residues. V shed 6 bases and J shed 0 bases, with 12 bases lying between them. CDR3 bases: TGTGCCAGCAGCCTCTCCGCTACCTCCTACGAGCAGTACTTC. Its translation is CASSLSATSYEQYF.

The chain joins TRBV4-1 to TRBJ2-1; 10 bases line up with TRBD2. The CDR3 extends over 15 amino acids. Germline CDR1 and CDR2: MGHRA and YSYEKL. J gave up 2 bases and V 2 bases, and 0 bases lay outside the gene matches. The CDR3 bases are TGCGCCAGCAGCCAAACTAGCGGGACCTACAATGAGCAGTTCTTC. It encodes CASSQTSGTYNEQFF.

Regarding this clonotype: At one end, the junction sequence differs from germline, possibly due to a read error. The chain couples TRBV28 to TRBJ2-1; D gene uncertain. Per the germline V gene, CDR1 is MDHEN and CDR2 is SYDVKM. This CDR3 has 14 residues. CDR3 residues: CANSRGPSYNEQFF. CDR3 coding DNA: TGTGCCAACAGTAGAGGCCCCTCCTACAATGAGCAGTTCTTC.

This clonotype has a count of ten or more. DNA of the CDR3: TGTGCCAGCAGACCCGTGGCGTCTCGGGGTAACACTGAAGCTTTCTTT. Protein sequence: CASRPVASRGNTEAFF. The V and J genes are TRBV6-1 and TRBJ1-1, with D unclear. The CDR3 totals 16 residues. V dropped 6 bases and J dropped 2 bases, with 19 bases sitting between them. In germline, CDR1 is MNHNS, CDR2 SASEGT.

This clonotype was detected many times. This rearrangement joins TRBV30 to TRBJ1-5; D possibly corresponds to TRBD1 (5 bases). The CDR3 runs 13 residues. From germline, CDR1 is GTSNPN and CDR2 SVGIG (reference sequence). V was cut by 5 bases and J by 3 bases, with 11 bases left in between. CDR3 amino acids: CAWSGRVNQPQHF. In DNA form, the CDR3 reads TGTGCCTGGTCCGGCAGGGTCAATCAGCCCCAGCATTTT.

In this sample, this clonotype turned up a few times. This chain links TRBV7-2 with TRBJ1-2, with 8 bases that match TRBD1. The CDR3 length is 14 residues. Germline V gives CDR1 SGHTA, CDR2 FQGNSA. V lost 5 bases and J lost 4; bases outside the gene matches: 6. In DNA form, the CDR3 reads TGTGCCAGCAGCCGGGACAGGCGGAGCTATGGCTACACCTTC. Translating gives CASSRDRRSYGYTF.

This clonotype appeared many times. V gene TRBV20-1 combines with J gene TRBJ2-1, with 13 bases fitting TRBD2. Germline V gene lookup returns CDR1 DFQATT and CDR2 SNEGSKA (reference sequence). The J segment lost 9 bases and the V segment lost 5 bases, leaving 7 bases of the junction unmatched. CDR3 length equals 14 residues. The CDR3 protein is CSARRTSGSGEQFF. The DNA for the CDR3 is TGCAGTGCTCGCAGGACTAGCGGGAGTGGTGAGCAGTTCTTC.

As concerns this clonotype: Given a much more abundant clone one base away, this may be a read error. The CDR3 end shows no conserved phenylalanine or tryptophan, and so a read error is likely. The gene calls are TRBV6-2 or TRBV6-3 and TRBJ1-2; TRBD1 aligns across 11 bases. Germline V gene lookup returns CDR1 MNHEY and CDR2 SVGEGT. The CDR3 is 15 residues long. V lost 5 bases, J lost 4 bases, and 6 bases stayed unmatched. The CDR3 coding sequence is TGTGCCAGCAGTGAGCGGGACAGGGGGACCTATGGCTACACCTCC. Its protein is CASSERDRGTYGYTS.

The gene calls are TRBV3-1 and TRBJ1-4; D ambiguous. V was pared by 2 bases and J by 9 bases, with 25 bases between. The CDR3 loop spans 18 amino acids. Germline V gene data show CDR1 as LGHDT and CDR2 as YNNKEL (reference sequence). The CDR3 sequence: CASSQSTESEPVGKKLFF. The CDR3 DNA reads TGTGCCAGCAGCCAATCCACGGAATCGGAACCCGTTGGAAAAAAACTGTTTTTT.

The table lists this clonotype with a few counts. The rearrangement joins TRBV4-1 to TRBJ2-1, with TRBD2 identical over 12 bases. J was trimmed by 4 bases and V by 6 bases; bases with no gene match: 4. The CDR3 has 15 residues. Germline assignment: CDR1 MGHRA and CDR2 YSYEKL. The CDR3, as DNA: TGCGCCAGCAGTCGGACTAGCGGGGATTACAATGAGCAGTTCTTC. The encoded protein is CASSRTSGDYNEQFF.

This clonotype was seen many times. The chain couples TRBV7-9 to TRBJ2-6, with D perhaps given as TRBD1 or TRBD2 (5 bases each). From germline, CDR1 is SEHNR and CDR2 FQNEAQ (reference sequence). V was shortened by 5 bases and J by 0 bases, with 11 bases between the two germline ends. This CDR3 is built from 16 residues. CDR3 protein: CASSPGTISGANVLTF. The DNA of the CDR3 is TGTGCCAGCAGCCCCGGGACCATCTCTGGGGCCAACGTCCTGACTTTC.

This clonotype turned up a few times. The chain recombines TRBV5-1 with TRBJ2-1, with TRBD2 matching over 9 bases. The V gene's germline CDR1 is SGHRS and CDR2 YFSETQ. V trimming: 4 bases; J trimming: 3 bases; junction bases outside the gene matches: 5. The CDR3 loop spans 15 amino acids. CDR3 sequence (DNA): TGCGCCAGCAGCCCAGGGACTAGCAACTACAATGAGCAGTTCTTC. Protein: CASSPGTSNYNEQFF.

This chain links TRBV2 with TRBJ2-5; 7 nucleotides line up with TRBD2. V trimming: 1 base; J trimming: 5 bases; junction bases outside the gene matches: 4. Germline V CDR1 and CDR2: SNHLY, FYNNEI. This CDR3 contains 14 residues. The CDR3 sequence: CASSEGLGGETQYF. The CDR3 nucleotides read TGTGCCAGCAGTGAAGGACTGGGAGGGGAGACCCAGTACTTC.

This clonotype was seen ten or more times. CDR3 sequence reads: CASSYRRGQETQYF. CDR3 in DNA: TGTGCCAGCAGTTACCGGCGGGGTCAAGAGACCCAGTACTTC. This sequence joins TRBV28 and TRBJ2-5; TRBD2 is a possible D gene (6 bases). Trimming took off 4 bases at V and 2 bases at J, with 11 bases between the two ends. CDR3 length equals 14 residues. Germline CDR1 is MDHEN and CDR2 is SYDVKM.

CDR3: CASSSEGTGFSEQYF. The CDR3 region has the DNA TGCGCCAGCAGCTCGGAGGGGACAGGGTTTTCCGAGCAGTACTTC. V usage is TRBV5-1 and J usage is TRBJ2-7; 9 bases agree with TRBD1. CDR3 length equals 15 residues. V was pared by 3 bases and J by 6 bases, with 10 bases of the junction left unmatched. Per the germline V gene, CDR1 is SGHRS and CDR2 is YFSETQ.

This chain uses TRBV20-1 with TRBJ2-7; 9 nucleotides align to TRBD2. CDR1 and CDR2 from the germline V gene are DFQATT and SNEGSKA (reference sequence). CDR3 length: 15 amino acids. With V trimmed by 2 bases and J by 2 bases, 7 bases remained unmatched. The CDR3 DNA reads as TGCAGTGCTAGAAGACTAGCGGACAACACCTACGAGCAGTACTTC. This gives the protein CSARRLADNTYEQYF.

The CDR3 protein is CSVEDPGPTYEQYF. CDR3 nucleotides: TGCAGCGTTGAAGATCCAGGGCCTACCTACGAGCAGTACTTC. The J gene is TRBJ2-7, the V gene TRBV29-1; a weak D match, TRBD1 (5 bases). Trimming left V 0 bases short and J 2 bases short, with 11 bases between. The CDR3 totals 14 residues. Germline V lookup: CDR1 SQVTM, CDR2 ANQGSEA.

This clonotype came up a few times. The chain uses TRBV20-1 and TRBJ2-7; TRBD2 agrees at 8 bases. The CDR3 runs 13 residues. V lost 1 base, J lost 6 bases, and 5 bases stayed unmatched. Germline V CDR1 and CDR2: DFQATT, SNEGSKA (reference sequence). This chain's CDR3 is CSARGSGSAEQYF. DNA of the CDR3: TGCAGTGCTAGAGGCAGCGGGAGTGCCGAGCAGTACTTC.

CDR3 amino acids: CATSREGAGSYNEQFF. In nucleotides, the CDR3 is TGTGCCACCAGCAGAGAGGGAGCGGGCTCCTACAATGAGCAGTTCTTC. The chain carries TRBV15 and TRBJ2-1; D is perhaps TRBD2 (6 bases). The CDR3 is 16 residues long. Germline lookup yields CDR1 LNHNV and CDR2 YYDKDF (reference sequence). With 0 bases removed from V and 0 bases from J, the gap between germline ends came to 9 bases.